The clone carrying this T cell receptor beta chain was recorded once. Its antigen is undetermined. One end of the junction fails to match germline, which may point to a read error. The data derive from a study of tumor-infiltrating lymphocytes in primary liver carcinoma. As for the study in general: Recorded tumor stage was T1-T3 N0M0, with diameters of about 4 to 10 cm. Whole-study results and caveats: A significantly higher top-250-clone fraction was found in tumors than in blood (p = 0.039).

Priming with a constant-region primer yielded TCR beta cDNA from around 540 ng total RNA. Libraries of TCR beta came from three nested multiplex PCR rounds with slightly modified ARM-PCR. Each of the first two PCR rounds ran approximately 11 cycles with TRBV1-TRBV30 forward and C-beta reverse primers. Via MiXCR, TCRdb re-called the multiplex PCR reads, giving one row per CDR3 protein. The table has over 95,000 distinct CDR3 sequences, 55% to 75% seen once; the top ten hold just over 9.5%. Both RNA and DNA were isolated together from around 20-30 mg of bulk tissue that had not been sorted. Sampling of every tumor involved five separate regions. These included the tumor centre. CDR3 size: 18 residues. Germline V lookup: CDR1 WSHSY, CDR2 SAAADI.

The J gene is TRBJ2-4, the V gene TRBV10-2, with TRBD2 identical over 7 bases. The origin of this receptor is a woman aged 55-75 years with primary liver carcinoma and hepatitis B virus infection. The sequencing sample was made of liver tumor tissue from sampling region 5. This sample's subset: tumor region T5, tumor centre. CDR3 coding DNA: TGCGCCAGCAGTGATCTAGTGGGAGGGCCGGGAGCCAGAAACATTCAGTACTTC. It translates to CASSDLVGGPGARNIQYF.